The 25 T cell receptor beta chains presented below share a single source sample, sequenced in a study of T-cell reconstitution after alpha-beta-depleted transplantation in children. Unique molecular identifiers tagged the TCRbeta library. Via MiXCR, TCRdb re-called the PCR reads, giving one row per CDR3 protein. The sample holds 250,000 to 400,000 distinct CDR3 sequences; approximately 23% are singletons and the top ten take 9.5% to 12%. Sequences were derived from PBMCs, mostly from graft donor cells, sampled 180 days after TCRalphabeta/CD19-depleted stem cell transplant. All receptors come from a male patient between 10 and 17 years old who had a stem cell transplant for acute lymphoblastic leukemia, so the T cells may come from the graft donor.

The V gene is TRBV7-6, the J gene TRBJ2-1; TRBD2 matches 10 bases. V shed 5 bases, J shed 7 bases, and the junction held 11 bases outside the gene matches. The germline V gene has CDR1 SGHVS and CDR2 FNYEAQ. The length of the CDR3 is 16 residues. The CDR3 DNA is TGTGCCAGCAGCCCGGGACTAGCGTCCTATGCGAATGAGCAGTTCTTC. Amino acids: CASSPGLASYANEQFF.

This clonotype appeared a few times. The CDR3 sequence: CASSSLGGRTEAFF. The DNA for the CDR3 is TGTGCCAGCAGCTCCTTAGGGGGCCGCACTGAAGCTTTCTTT. The rearrangement links TRBV7-9 to TRBJ1-1; 7 positions agree with TRBD1. Germline loops: CDR1 SEHNR, CDR2 FQNEAQ (reference sequence). There are 14 residues in the CDR3. The junction had 6 bases not matched to a gene; V was cut back by 4 bases and J by 4 bases.

V and J are TRBV24-1 and TRBJ2-1; the match to TRBD2 covers 9 bases. J lost 6 bases, V lost 4 bases, and 6 bases had no gene match. The CDR3 has 15 amino acids. Germline assignment: CDR1 KGHDR and CDR2 SFDVKD. The CDR3 here is CATSERLAEGNEQFF. The CDR3 coding sequence is TGTGCCACCAGTGAAAGACTAGCGGAAGGCAATGAGCAGTTCTTC.

This clonotype occurred a few times. J is TRBJ2-7 and V is TRBV15; perhaps TRBD1 as D (6 bases). Trimming took 2 bases from V and 3 from J, leaving 11 bases between them. Per the germline V gene, CDR1 is LNHNV and CDR2 is YYDKDF (reference sequence). CDR3 size: 14 residues. CDR3 in DNA: TGTGCCACCAGCAGACCCCGAGGGGGCTACGAGCAGTACTTC. Its protein is CATSRPRGGYEQYF.

The V call is TRBV12-5, the J call TRBJ2-5; D gene unclear. The CDR3 runs 13 residues. V was pared by 0 bases and J by 7 bases, with 9 bases between. Germline CDR1 is LGHNT and CDR2 is FRNRAP. Here the CDR3 reads CASGLVPPGTQYF. The CDR3 DNA sequence: TGTGCTAGTGGTTTGGTACCTCCCGGGACCCAGTACTTC.

This clonotype was seen a few times. The gene calls are TRBV7-3 and TRBJ2-1; 8 bases are a match to TRBD2. Looked up from germline, CDR1 is SGHTA and CDR2 is FQGTGA. J was trimmed by 0 bases and V by 4 bases; bases with no gene match: 8. CDR3 length equals 17 residues. The CDR3 coding sequence is TGTGCCAGCAGCTCCGGCAGTAGCGGGGCCTCCTACAATGAGCAGTTCTTC. Translation: CASSSGSSGASYNEQFF.

This clonotype has just a few counts. The chain is built from TRBV4-1 and TRBJ2-7, with D maybe TRBD1 (7 bases). Per the germline V gene, CDR1 is MGHRA and CDR2 is YSYEKL. V was cut by 0 bases and J by 3 bases, with 12 bases left in between. The CDR3 contains 15 residues. The CDR3 DNA follows: TGCGCCAGCAGCCAAGAAGGGGGGACAGTCTACGAGCAGTACTTC. Encoded protein: CASSQEGGTVYEQYF.

V is TRBV2 and J is TRBJ2-1, with 10 bases that match TRBD2. The V segment lost 11 bases and the J segment 10 bases; nucleotides outside the gene matches: 14. CDR3 size: 14 residues. CDR1 is SNHLY, CDR2 FYNNEI, per germline. The CDR3 DNA follows: TGTGCCGCTAGGGGGCTAGCGGGAGCAGGCGAGCAGTTCTTC. Translation: CAARGLAGAGEQFF.

This clonotype was observed a few times. This chain joins TRBV15 and TRBJ1-1; 9 nucleotides align to TRBD1. The germline CDR1 and CDR2 sequences are LNHNV and YYDKDF (reference sequence). This CDR3 contains 17 residues. Trimming cost V 1 base and J 6 bases; bases outside gene matches: 12. In nucleotides, the CDR3 is TGTGCCACCAGCAGAGTGATTTGGGGACAGGGACGACCTGAAGCTTTCTTT. It is translated as CATSRVIWGQGRPEAFF.

The chain couples TRBV11-1 to TRBJ2-7, with a tentative D call TRBD2 (6 bases). Germline-derived CDR1 and CDR2 are SGHAT and FQDESV (reference sequence). The CDR3 length is 19 residues. V lost 3 bases, J lost 2 bases, and 26 bases lay in between. The CDR3 protein is CASSFSGSGSGIPPYEQYF. The CDR3 DNA is TGTGCCAGCAGCTTCTCCGGGAGCGGATCGGGGATCCCCCCCTACGAGCAGTACTTC.

This clonotype showed up just a few times. The CDR3 coding sequence is TGCGCCAGCAGCGGCGGGACAGGGGGCTTCGAGACCCAGTACTTC. It translates to CASSGGTGGFETQYF. The chain uses TRBV5-1 and TRBJ2-5, with 12 bases identical to TRBD1. There are 15 residues in the CDR3. The germline V gene encodes CDR1 SGHRS and CDR2 YFSETQ. Trimming at V came to 4 bases and at J to 5 bases, leaving 6 bases not matched to a gene.

Comment on this clonotype: It may be a read error: a sequence one base away is much more abundant. V and J are TRBV5-1 and TRBJ2-3; D gene unclear. Trimming cost V 4 bases and J 2 bases, with 20 bases left between them. Germline CDR1 SGHRS, CDR2 YFSETQ. This CDR3 region has 17 residues. Written as DNA, the CDR3 is TGCGCCAGCAGCCCCTTTTTGGCGGTAGTAAACACAGATACGCAGTATTTT. Encoded protein: CASSPFLAVVNTDTQYF.

This clonotype was seen many times. The rearrangement links TRBV20-1 to TRBJ2-2; unclear D gene. The ends were cut back, 3 bases at V and 5 bases at J, with 7 bases in the middle. Germline V gene sequence: CDR1 DFQATT, CDR2 SNEGSKA (reference sequence). This CDR3 spans 12 amino acids. For the CDR3, the DNA is TGCAGTGCTAGTCGGGCGACCGGGGAGCTGTTTTTT. It is translated as CSASRATGELFF.

This clonotype turned up a few times. This sequence joins TRBV20-1 and TRBJ2-7, with a weak D call TRBD1 (6 bases). This CDR3 region has 13 residues. V gave up 3 bases and J gave up 5 bases, with 14 bases separating them. Germline assignment: CDR1 DFQATT and CDR2 SNEGSKA (reference sequence). Here the CDR3 reads CSASRDNRHEQYF. CDR3 coding DNA: TGCAGTGCTAGCCGGGACAATCGCCACGAGCAGTACTTC.

The chain couples TRBV7-9 to TRBJ2-7; 7 bases fit TRBD2. CDR3 size: 16 residues. Germline values: CDR1 SEHNR, CDR2 FQNEAQ (reference sequence). Trimming took 7 bases from V and 3 from J; bases not matched to a gene: 15. CDR3 DNA sequence: TGTGCCAGCACCTCGCCCCGCGGACTAGATTTCTACGAGCAGTACTTC. Its translation: CASTSPRGLDFYEQYF.

Concerning this clonotype: One end of the junction is discordant with germline, which a read error may explain. This chain uses TRBV11-2 with TRBJ1-1; unclear D gene. CDR1 and CDR2 from the germline V gene are SGHAT and FQNNGV. The CDR3 has 14 amino acids. The CDR3 loop is CASSLLPRVDEAFF. DNA of the CDR3: TGTGCCAGTAGCTTACTGCCACGGGTGGATGAAGCTTTCTTT.

This clonotype has more than one count but fewer than ten. This chain joins TRBV7-8 and TRBJ2-4; 7 bases map to TRBD1. V shed 3 bases and J 0 bases; nucleotides not matched to a gene: 8. The V gene's germline CDR1 is SGHVS and CDR2 FQNEAQ. This CDR3 has 17 residues. The CDR3 nucleotides read TGTGCCAGCAGCTTTATGAGGGGGCACATAGCCAAAAACATTCAGTACTTC. Translating it yields CASSFMRGHIAKNIQYF.

This clonotype occurred a few times. The V and J genes are TRBV7-9 and TRBJ2-1; 8 bases line up with TRBD2. Germline CDR1 SEHNR, CDR2 FQNEAQ (reference sequence). V was pared by 5 bases and J by 6 bases, with 12 bases of the junction left unmatched. The CDR3 consists of 16 residues. In nucleotides, the CDR3 is TGTGCCAGCAGCCAAACCAGCGGGAGAGCCTCCAATGAGCAGTTCTTC. It codes for CASSQTSGRASNEQFF. The full variable domain, completed using reference TRBV7-9 and TRBJ2-1, is DTGVSQNPRHKITKRGQNVTFRCDPISEHNRLYWYRQTLGQGPEFLTYFQNEAQLEKSRLLSDRFSAERPKGSFSTLEIQRTEQGDSAMYLCASSQTSGRASNEQFFGPGTRLTVL.

The rearrangement links TRBV6-1 to TRBJ1-2; D might be TRBD1 (6 bases). Germline assignment: CDR1 MNHNS and CDR2 SASEGT. The V end lost 6 bases, the J end lost 4 bases, and 18 bases lay between the germline ends. The length of the CDR3 is 15 residues. The DNA for the CDR3 is TGTGCCAGCAGACGCGAACAGGGTTGGGGCTATGGCTACACCTTC. It codes for CASRREQGWGYGYTF.

The chain has TRBV3-1 and TRBJ2-3, with a weak D call TRBD2 (5 bases). The CDR3 is 17 residues long. The germline V and J ends were trimmed by 0 bases and 5 bases, with 18 bases remaining between them. Germline lookup yields CDR1 LGHDT and CDR2 YNNKEL (reference sequence). CDR3 loop: CASSQDRGRGIGDTQYF. The DNA for the CDR3 is TGTGCCAGCAGCCAAGATCGCGGCAGAGGGATAGGAGATACGCAGTATTTT.

This clonotype came up many times. V is TRBV12-3 or TRBV12-4 and J is TRBJ1-5; possible D gene TRBD1, 6 bases. The CDR3 is 12 residues long. V was clipped by 6 bases and J by 7 bases, with 10 bases between them. The CDR3 is CASSDRFQPQHF. Written as DNA, the CDR3 is TGTGCCAGCAGCGACAGGTTCCAGCCCCAGCATTTT.

The chain employs TRBV5-6 and TRBJ2-7; TRBD2 matches 9 bases. V shed 0 bases and J 3 bases; nucleotides not matched to a gene: 7. CDR3 length equals 16 residues. Germline CDR1 SGHDT, CDR2 YYEEEE. The CDR3 sequence is CASSLGGGRARYEQYF. The CDR3 nucleotides are TGTGCCAGCAGCTTGGGTGGCGGGAGGGCCCGCTACGAGCAGTACTTC.

In this sample, this clonotype turned up a few times. The chain combines TRBV4-1 with TRBJ2-5; possibly TRBD2 for D (5 bases). The CDR3 runs to 14 residues. In germline, CDR1 is MGHRA, CDR2 YSYEKL. V was cut by 2 bases and J by 3 bases, with 10 bases left in between. CDR3 protein: CASSQPSYKETQYF. As DNA, the CDR3 is TGCGCCAGCAGCCAACCTAGCTACAAAGAGACCCAGTACTTC.

The chain is built from TRBV19 and TRBJ2-7, with 9 bases lining up with TRBD1. Germline V gene lookup returns CDR1 LNHDA and CDR2 SQIVND (reference sequence). Trimming at V came to 5 bases and at J to 0 bases, leaving 5 bases not matched to a gene. The CDR3 totals 15 residues. The CDR3 sequence: CASSVGTGNSYEQYF. In DNA form, the CDR3 reads TGTGCCAGTAGTGTGGGGACAGGGAACTCCTACGAGCAGTACTTC.

The V gene is TRBV9, the J gene TRBJ1-2, with D unclear. The CDR3 consists of 12 residues. Germline assignment: CDR1 SGDLS and CDR2 YYNGEE. The V end was cut by 0 bases, the J end by 12 bases, with 12 bases between. The CDR3 DNA reads as TGTGCCAGCAGCGTAGAGACGGGAATCCACACCTTC. It yields the protein CASSVETGIHTF.